This record covers a single T cell receptor beta chain. After removal of 1 base from V and 2 bases from J, the junction contained 5 bases not matched to a gene. This CDR3 region has 17 residues. Germline CDR1 SGHTA, CDR2 FQGNSA. The data are from a study of shared clonotypes between healthy human individuals. Deep level was the assay's run setting. Generated by immunoSEQ multiplex PCR, the TCRdb table keeps only in-frame clones and is missing some. The table lists roughly 2.5 million clones, approximately 90% of them singletons. Sequencing was carried out using naive CD4+ T cells sorted from blood. Subset here: CD45RA+ positively selected. This sequence was found in a man younger than 35 in good health. The rearrangement links TRBV7-2 to TRBJ2-7, with TRBD2 identical over 13 bases. CDR3 region: CASSLGTSGRVAYEQYF. The CDR3 nucleotides are TGTGCCAGCAGCTTAGGGACTAGCGGGAGAGTCGCCTACGAGCAGTACTTC.